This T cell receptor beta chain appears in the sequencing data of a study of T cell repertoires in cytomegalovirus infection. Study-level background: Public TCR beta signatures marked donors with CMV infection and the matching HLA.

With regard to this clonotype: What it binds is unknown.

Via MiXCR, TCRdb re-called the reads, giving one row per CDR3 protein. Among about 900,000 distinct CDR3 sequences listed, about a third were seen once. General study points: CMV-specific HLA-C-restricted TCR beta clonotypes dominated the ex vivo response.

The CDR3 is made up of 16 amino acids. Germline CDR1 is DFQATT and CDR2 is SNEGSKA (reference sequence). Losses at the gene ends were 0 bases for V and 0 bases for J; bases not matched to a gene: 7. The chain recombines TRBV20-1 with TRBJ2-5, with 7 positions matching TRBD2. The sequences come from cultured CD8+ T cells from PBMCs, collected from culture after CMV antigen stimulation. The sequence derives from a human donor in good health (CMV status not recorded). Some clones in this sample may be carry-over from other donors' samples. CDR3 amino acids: CSARDRVGGNQETQYF. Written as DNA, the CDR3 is TGCAGTGCTAGAGATCGGGTGGGGGGGAACCAAGAGACCCAGTACTTC.